This paragraph reports one T cell receptor (beta chain). Antigen specificity is unknown. The data belong to a study of graft-versus-host responses after intestinal transplantation. Whole-study context: Recipients got multivisceral, liver-intestinal, or isolated intestinal transplants. Following induction with anti-thymocyte globulin, all recipients were given tacrolimus and steroids for about three years. Study-wide results and caveats: GvH clones were found in recipient marrow; some appeared first in ileum or blood. The presence of high graft-versus-host to host-versus-graft clonal ratios in allografts characterized patients with graft-donor T cell macrochimerism.

Clones were read by immunoSEQ multiplex PCR, and TCRdb kept only the in-frame ones, dropping some. The sample yields tens of thousands of clones, roughly 92% seen once. The J segment lost 8 bases and the V segment lost 4 bases, leaving 10 bases of the junction unmatched. In germline, CDR1 is SGHRS, CDR2 YFSETQ. CDR3 length: 15 amino acids. The source of this sequence is a human donor who received an intestinal transplant. Material: unstimulated CD4+ T cells sorted from spleen or lymph node cells, obtained before intestinal transplant. The chain has TRBV5-1 and TRBJ1-2, with 11 bases matching TRBD1. Here the CDR3 reads CASSVKGQGGNGYTF. The CDR3 DNA reads TGCGCCAGCAGCGTAAAGGGACAGGGGGGCAACGGCTACACCTTC.